This section outlines one T cell receptor beta chain sequence together with its context. What it binds is unknown. This specimen comes from a study of cytotoxic CD8 clonotypes in ibrutinib-treated CLL. Broader study findings: A difference in sampling times existed between sustained-remission and progressing patients. Public clonotypes were seen rarely and were contracted or stable on treatment.

The CDR3 has 14 residues. Germline-derived CDR1 and CDR2 are SGHTA and FQGTGA. V lost 5 bases and J lost 4, with 14 bases in between. The sequencing depth, 1 in 200,000 to 1 in 1 million T cells, was the target. Here immunoSEQ multiplex PCR was the method, and the copy in TCRdb shows in-frame clones only, minus some. The top ten clones hold around 6.6% of a sample with 330,000 or so clones, roughly 67% of them seen once. V is TRBV7-3 and J is TRBJ2-5, with D possibly matching TRBD2 (7 bases). This clonotype was obtained from a human donor with chronic lymphocytic leukemia. Material: PBMCs, obtained after 36 months of ibrutinib treatment. CDR3 nucleotides: TGTGCCAGCAGCCTCGGGGGGCTGGGAGAGACCCAGTACTTC. Translation gives CASSLGGLGETQYF.